This paragraph covers one T cell receptor (beta chain) sequence. Its antigen is currently unknown. Primers: 60 Vbeta forward and 13 Jbeta reverse. Profiling relied on immunoSEQ multiplex PCR, and the TCRdb table lists in-frame clones only, not all of them. The sample carries around 130,000 clones, 6.5% to 9.5% recorded once. Germline loops: CDR1 ENHRY, CDR2 SYGVKD. Germline trimming cut 10 bases from V and 2 bases from J; bases unmatched to any gene: 11. The CDR3 has 14 residues. The data derive from a study of cytomegalovirus exposure and HLA in healthy donors. General observations from the study: Upon later analysis, TCR association rates were observed to vary by HLA locus, being highest for DRB1 and lowest for HLA-C.

This sequence originates from a woman aged 40 to 55 in good health and CMV-seropositive. The chain uses TRBV10-3 and TRBJ2-7, with 7 nucleotides matching TRBD1. The sequencing input was PBMCs. The CDR3, as DNA: TGTGCCACCATGCCTCCGGGACAGCCCTACGAGCAGTACTTC. Translation: CATMPPGQPYEQYF.